This T cell receptor (beta chain) was recovered during a study of cytomegalovirus exposure and HLA in healthy donors (dated by TCRdb to the late 2010s). With respect to the entire study: An earlier analysis of several hundred of the donors reported 276 Gb of sequence data and around 100 million unique TCR beta sequences obtained from roughly 180 million T cells. An early release covering 500 to 750 HLA-typed donors comprised about 290 gigabases of sequencing data and around 80 million unique TCR sequences. Of the roughly 390 genotyped donors, 80% to 90% were placed in the genetic ancestry cluster associated with self-reported Caucasian donors. The study aimed to test whether cataloging public T cell receptors could reveal signatures of past pathogen exposure. Using immunosequencing, the study profiled T cell repertoires from 500 to 800 subjects and related those repertoires to cytomegalovirus serostatus. A separate validation cohort of more than 100 different subjects was used in addition to the 666-subject first cohort. To predict cytomegalovirus infection status, the study brought together high-throughput TCR immunosequencing, statistical association of individual TCRs with disease status, and machine learning. A later analysis re-examined previously published TCR beta repertoires from roughly 720 donors and added high-resolution HLA genotyping to investigate patterns of TCR occurrence. In the later analysis, no new phenotypic data were used to find candidate immune exposures; instead, reliance was placed on TCR beta sequences and their occurrence across donors. To decide whether each TCR beta V gene segment behaved as functional or pseudogenic, an earlier analysis of 587 of the donors relied on high-throughput TCR beta sequencing. Donor age, sex, ethnicity and CMV serostatus were collected together with the repertoire data. In a later genetic analysis, genome-wide SNP genotypes for about 65% of the roughly 700 donors were used, and that subset was treated as a discovery cohort. All discovery cohort repertoires had been generated using a single sequencing platform. HLA typing included class I and class II loci at four-digit resolution. Typing coverage varied by locus: 629-630 donors for A, B, C, DRB1 and DQB1; more than 500 for DQA1; about 590 for DPA1; approximately 470 for DPB1. Several DR-DQ haplotypes were treated as single units for association and clustering because of strong linkage in the cohort. Among several hundred genotyped donors of the cohort, an average of about 220,000 unique TCR beta nucleotide sequences was sequenced per donor, of which about 18% were non-productive.

Preparation of the library involved the immunoSEQ multiplex PCR assay. For the multiplex PCR, a mixture combining 60 forward primers for TCR Vbeta segments and 13 reverse primers for TCR Jbeta segments was used. The CDR3 region of rearranged TCR beta genes was amplified from genomic DNA by a multiplex PCR assay. The Illumina HiSeq System was used to sequence the amplified TCR beta libraries as 87-base-pair reads. The original methods were these. A later analysis tallied around 80 million unique TCR beta chains across the 660 or so repertoires, and about 12 million of those chains were shared by two or more donors. A nearest-neighbor algorithm error-corrected the raw reads and collapsed the reads into unique sequences, merging closely related sequences to remove PCR and sequencing errors. CDR3 sequences were aligned to IMGT reference sequences to assign V, D and J gene segments. Each retained sequence needed at least a six-nucleotide match to both a V gene segment and a J gene segment. A rearrangement counted as productive if the CDR3 had no stop codons and remained in frame with V and J, and every other rearrangement counted as non-productive. Following IMGT convention, CDR3 was defined as the stretch from the second conserved V-encoded cysteine up to the conserved J-encoded phenylalanine. The earlier analysis of around 640 of the donors excluded sequences that lacked an unambiguous match to a single V gene segment. An earlier analysis of 587 of the donors classified V segments as functional when productive rearrangements were above 56.7% and as segregating when the standard deviation between donors was above 5%. To diagnose cytomegalovirus status from the catalog of TCR beta chain sequences, a statistical classification framework was built. In a later analysis, V and J genes were assigned by comparing TCR nucleotide sequences against IMGT/GENE-DB human TR gene sequences. The TCRdist pipeline was used in a later analysis to assign CDR3 sequences and most-parsimonious VDJ recombination scenarios. In a later analysis, every TCR beta chain was defined by the combination of its CDR3 amino acid sequence and its V-gene family, and reads without a unique V-gene family were dropped. To address suspected cross-contamination and a sequencing artifact, a later analysis removed a few hundred highly shared, low-generation-probability nucleotide sequences. In a later analysis, a clonal expansion index for each public chain was calculated from normalized within-repertoire ranks of inferred template counts. In a later analysis, generation probabilities were computed with a VDJ recombination model fitted to out-of-frame rearrangements, and the resulting probabilities were checked against IGoR. A later analysis scored TCR-TCR, TCR-HLA and TCR-CMV co-occurrence with hypergeometric tests, applying a repertoire-size bias correction to TCR pairs. To estimate false discovery rates, a later analysis permuted the HLA or CMV assignments 20 times. In a later analysis, co-occurring TCRs were grouped using DBSCAN, with TCRdist sequence similarity added in when clustering inside HLA-allele-positive subsets. Co-occurrence clustering excluded repertoires with fewer than 30,000 or more than 120,000 public chains, plus five with anomalous nucleotide sharing. In its TCRdb copy, this immuneACCESS table keeps in-frame sequences only and misses some clones. Where compared with another copy, unresolved V genes explain less than half of these, and the others have no known cause. V, J and clone size were drawn from that table, and D and trimming were deduced from the DNA. The sample records around 130,000 clones, more than 70% of which are singletons. The biggest ten clones account for about 7% of the sample.

About this clone: Its antigen is unknown. It has no much larger one-base neighbor in the sample; base qualities were not kept.

Summary of the overall study and its limitations: An earlier analysis of approximately 500 of the donors showed that most TCR beta V segments appeared in productive rearrangements either about 87% or about 30% of the time, which broadly matched IMGT annotations. Because counts were too low, roughly 17 rarely observed V segments, including chromosome 9 orphons, were left out of the earlier analysis of 500 to 750 of the donors. The cohort was sequenced for TCR beta chains only, and without alpha or paired-chain data the features that could be detected were limited. In a later genetic analysis, a missense DCLRE1C variant was associated with V-gene and J-gene trimming of TCR beta chains, and the association was replicated in an independent cohort. The study listed 164 TCR beta chains as associated with cytomegalovirus. A further reported finding was that TCR beta sequences accurately predicted the HLA-A and HLA-B alleles for most subjects in the first cohort. In a later genetic analysis, fewer N-insertions in productive TCRs were reported among donors in an Asian-associated ancestry cluster than the 666-donor mean. Because HLA typing was unavailable for some donors at each locus, only the typed subset was used in association tests. According to a later analysis, parvovirus B19, influenza, CMV and Epstein-Barr virus appeared linked to several top co-occurrence clusters. Across donors, most TCR sequences were observed very rarely, whereas some public TCRs were present in many individuals. Specific HLA alleles were associated with 15,000 to 20,000 TCR beta sequences at a false discovery rate of 0.05 in a later analysis. Roughly uniform sequencing depth across donors was assumed in presence/absence analyses, although this assumption may not hold. In vitro tests confirmed that a few of the cytomegalovirus-associated TCR beta chains recognize cytomegalovirus antigens. The sequencing pipeline was judged likely to have produced a cluster of highly shared sequence variants as a technical artifact. A later analysis found that most CMV-associated TCR beta chains appeared HLA-restricted, with HLA associations seemingly driven largely by CMV exposure. Strong co-occurrence of HLA alleles, especially DR and DQ, made assigning TCR associations to individual alleles difficult. In a later analysis, HLA-associated TCR beta chains showed more clonal expansion and lower generation probabilities than non-associated chains that were equally common. Correlated functional status among segregating V segments might reflect linkage disequilibrium, but an unknown experimental factor could not be ruled out. It was suggested by the authors that the approach could potentially be generalized to other disease states and immunological phenotypes. A later analysis found that TCR association rates varied across HLA loci, with DRB1 alleles showing the most associated TCRs and HLA-C alleles the fewest. The classifier was reported to diagnose cytomegalovirus status with high specificity and sensitivity in both the original cohort and the validation cohort. Immune exposure information for the cohort was limited to CMV serostatus.

The cohort consisted of 600 or so healthy bone marrow donors. All cohort members were sampled while nominally healthy, although unrecorded immune exposures were likely present. The donor was CMV seropositive and was included in the group of 250 to 300 seropositive cohort members. A peripheral blood sample was provided by each donor, and peripheral blood mononuclear cells were used for TCR beta sequencing. The Qiagen DNeasy Blood Extraction Kit was used to extract genomic DNA from the blood cell samples. The material sequenced was PBMCs. This receptor was obtained from a young woman in good health and CMV-seropositive.

The CDR3 protein: CSVAPGDTEAFF. The sequence in DNA is TGCAGCGTTGCGCCGGGGGACACTGAAGCTTTCTTT. The sequence joins TRBV29-1 to TRBJ1-1, and the D gene may be TRBD1, 5 bases matching. The junction shows trimming of 4 bases on V and 3 bases on J, plus 9 bases between the germline ends. The CDR3 spans 12 residues, from the cysteine through the phenylalanine. CDR3 DNA only is kept here, 36 bases in frame from base 1. CDR1 is given as SQVTM and CDR2 as ANQGSEA, both from the germline V gene.